The 3 T cell receptor beta chains below all came from one sample that was sequenced in a study of vaccination and CD4 T cells after COVID-19. These receptors have no known antigen. Documented treatment: roughly 10-day PBMC culture with coronavirus spike peptide pools or control peptides (ViraFEST assay). Sequencing of cultured CD4+ T cell DNA used the Oncomine TCR Beta short-read assay. Using its own MiXCR run on the PCR reads, TCRdb lists one record per CDR3 protein. The sample consists of roughly 19,000 distinct CDR3 sequences, more than 55% of them appearing once. The starting material was CD4+ T cells from blood, cultured in vitro, obtained before SARS-CoV-2 vaccination. The receptor source for this set is a human donor who had recovered from COVID-19.

The chain uses TRBV20-1 and TRBJ2-5; TRBD1 or TRBD2 may be the D gene (6 bases each). This CDR3 is 12 amino acids long. From germline, CDR1 is DFQATT and CDR2 SNEGSKA (reference sequence). The V end lost 6 bases, the J end lost 4 bases, and 12 bases lay between the germline ends. As DNA, the CDR3 is TGCAGTGCCGCAGGGGAGGCAGAGACCCAGTACTTC. It translates to CSAAGEAETQYF.

V is TRBV21-1 and J is TRBJ1-6. TRBV21-1 is listed as a pseudogene. This CDR3 is 14 amino acids long. CDR3 in amino acids: CASSKWVRASPLHF. DNA for the CDR3: TGTGCCAGCAGCAAGTGGGTACGGGCTTCACCCCTCCACTTT.

This clonotype was recorded once. The J gene is TRBJ2-1, the V gene TRBV25-1; D ambiguous. Germline V gene sequence: CDR1 MGHDK, CDR2 SYGVNS. The CDR3 loop spans 17 amino acids. Trimming left V 5 bases short and J 0 bases short, with 17 bases between. The CDR3 is CASSPGLKLSSYNEQFF. The CDR3 nucleotides read TGTGCCAGCAGTCCAGGCCTGAAACTAAGCTCCTACAATGAGCAGTTCTTC.